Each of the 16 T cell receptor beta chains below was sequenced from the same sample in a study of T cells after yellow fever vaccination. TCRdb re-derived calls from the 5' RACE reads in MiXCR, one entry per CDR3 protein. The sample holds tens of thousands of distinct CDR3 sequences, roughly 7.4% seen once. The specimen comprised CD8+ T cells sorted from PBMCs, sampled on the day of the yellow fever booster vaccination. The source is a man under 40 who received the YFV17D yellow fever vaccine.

The CDR3 DNA reads TGTGCCAGCAGCCGATTGGTGGGGGGATCCTACGAGCAGTACTTC. It translates to CASSRLVGGSYEQYF. The chain joins TRBV28 to TRBJ2-7; perhaps TRBD2 as D (6 bases). Per germline, CDR1 MDHEN and CDR2 SYDVKM. CDR3 size: 15 residues. Trimming took 6 bases from V and 1 from J, leaving 16 bases between them.

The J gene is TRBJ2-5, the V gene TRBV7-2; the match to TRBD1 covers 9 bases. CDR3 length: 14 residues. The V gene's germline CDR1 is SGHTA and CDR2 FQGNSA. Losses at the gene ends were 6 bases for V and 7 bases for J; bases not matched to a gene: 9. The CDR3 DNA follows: TGTGCCAGCAGTTGGGATGTGGGACAGGGGACCCAGTACTTC. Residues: CASSWDVGQGTQYF.

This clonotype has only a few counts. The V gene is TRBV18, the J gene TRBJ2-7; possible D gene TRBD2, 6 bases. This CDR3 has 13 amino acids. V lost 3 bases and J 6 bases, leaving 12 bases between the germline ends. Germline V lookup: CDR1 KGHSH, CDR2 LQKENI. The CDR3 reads CASSPGGYSEQYF. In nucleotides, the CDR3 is TGTGCCAGCTCACCCGGAGGGTACTCCGAGCAGTACTTC.

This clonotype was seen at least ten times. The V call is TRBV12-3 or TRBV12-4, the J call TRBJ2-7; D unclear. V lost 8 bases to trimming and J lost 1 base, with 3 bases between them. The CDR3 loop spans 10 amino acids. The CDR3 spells CASASYEQYF. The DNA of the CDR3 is TGTGCCAGCGCGTCCTACGAGCAGTACTTC.

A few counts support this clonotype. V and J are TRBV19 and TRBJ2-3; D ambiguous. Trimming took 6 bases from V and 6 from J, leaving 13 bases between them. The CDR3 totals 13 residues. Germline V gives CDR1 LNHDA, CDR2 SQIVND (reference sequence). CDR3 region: CASRSRARDTQYF. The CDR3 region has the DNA TGTGCCAGTAGGTCTCGGGCCCGGGATACGCAGTATTTT.

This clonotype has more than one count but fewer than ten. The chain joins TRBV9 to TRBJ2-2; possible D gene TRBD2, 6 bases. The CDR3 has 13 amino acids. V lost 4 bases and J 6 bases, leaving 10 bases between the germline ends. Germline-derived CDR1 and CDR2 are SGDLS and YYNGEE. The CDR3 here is CASSPRGAGELFF. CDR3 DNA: TGTGCCAGCAGCCCGCGGGGAGCCGGGGAGCTGTTTTTT.

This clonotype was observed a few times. The CDR3 here is CASTFLGVNTEAFF. The CDR3 nucleotides are TGTGCCAGTACCTTCCTCGGGGTGAACACTGAAGCTTTCTTT. The chain carries TRBV19 and TRBJ1-1, with no clear D. CDR1 and CDR2 (germline): LNHDA, SQIVND (reference sequence). The germline V and J ends were trimmed by 7 bases and 0 bases, with 12 bases remaining between them. The length of the CDR3 is 14 residues.

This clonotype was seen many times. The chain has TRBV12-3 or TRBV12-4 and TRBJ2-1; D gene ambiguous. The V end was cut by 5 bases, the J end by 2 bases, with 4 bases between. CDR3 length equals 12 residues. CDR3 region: CASSPTYNEQFF. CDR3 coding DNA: TGTGCCAGCAGTCCGACCTACAATGAGCAGTTCTTC.

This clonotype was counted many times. The CDR3 region is CASSLLGLASDQETQYF. The CDR3 DNA sequence: TGTGCCAGCAGCTTATTAGGGCTAGCGTCAGACCAAGAGACCCAGTACTTC. The chain couples TRBV7-2 to TRBJ2-5; TRBD2 might be the D (6 bases). The CDR3 is 17 amino acids. Trimming removed 2 bases from V and 0 bases from J, with 16 bases in between. CDR1 is SGHTA and CDR2 is FQGNSA in the germline V gene. The full variable domain, in which reference TRBV7-2 and TRBJ2-5 provide the parts outside the CDR3, is GAGVSQSPSNKVTEKGKDVELRCDPISGHTALYWYRQSLGQGLEFLIYFQGNSAPDKSGLPSDRFSAERTGGSVSTLTIQRTQQEDSAVYLCASSLLGLASDQETQYFGPGTRLLVL.

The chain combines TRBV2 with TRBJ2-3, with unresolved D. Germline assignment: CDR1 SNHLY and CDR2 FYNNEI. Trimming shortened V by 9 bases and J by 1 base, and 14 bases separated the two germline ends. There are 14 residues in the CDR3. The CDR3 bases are TGTGCCAGACCTGCCGATGGCGGCACAGATACGCAGTATTTT. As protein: CARPADGGTDTQYF.

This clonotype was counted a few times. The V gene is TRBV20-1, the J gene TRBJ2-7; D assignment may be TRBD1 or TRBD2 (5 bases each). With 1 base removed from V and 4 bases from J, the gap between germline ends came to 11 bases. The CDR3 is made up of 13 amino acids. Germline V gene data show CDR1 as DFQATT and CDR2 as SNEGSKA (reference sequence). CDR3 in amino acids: CSARGGGGYEQYF. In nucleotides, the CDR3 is TGCAGTGCTAGAGGGGGTGGGGGTTACGAGCAGTACTTC.

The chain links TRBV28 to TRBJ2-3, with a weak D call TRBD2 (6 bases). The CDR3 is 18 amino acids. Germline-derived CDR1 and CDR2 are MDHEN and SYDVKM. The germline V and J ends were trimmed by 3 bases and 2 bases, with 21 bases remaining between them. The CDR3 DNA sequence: TGTGCCAGCAGTTTTGGTGGGGTCGGAGGGAGTACCACAGATACGCAGTATTTT. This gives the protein CASSFGGVGGSTTDTQYF.

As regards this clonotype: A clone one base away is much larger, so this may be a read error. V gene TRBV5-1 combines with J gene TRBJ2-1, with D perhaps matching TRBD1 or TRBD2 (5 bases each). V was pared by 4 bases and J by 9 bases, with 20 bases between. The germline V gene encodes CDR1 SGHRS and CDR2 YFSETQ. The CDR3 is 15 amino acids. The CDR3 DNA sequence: TGCGCCAGCAGCGAAAATCTAGCATACGGGACTGAGCAGTTCTTC. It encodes CASSENLAYGTEQFF.

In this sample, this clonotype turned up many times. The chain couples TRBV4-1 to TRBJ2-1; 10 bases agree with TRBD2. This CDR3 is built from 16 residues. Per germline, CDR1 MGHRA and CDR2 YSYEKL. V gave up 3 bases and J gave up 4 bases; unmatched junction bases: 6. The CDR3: CASSHPGLADYNEQFF. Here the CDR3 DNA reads TGCGCCAGCAGCCATCCCGGACTAGCGGATTACAATGAGCAGTTCTTC.

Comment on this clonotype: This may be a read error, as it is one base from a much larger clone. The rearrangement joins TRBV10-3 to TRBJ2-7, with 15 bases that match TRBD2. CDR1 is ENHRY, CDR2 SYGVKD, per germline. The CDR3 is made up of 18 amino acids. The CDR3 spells CAITEGGTSGRYSYEQYF. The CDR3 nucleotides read TGTGCCATCACTGAGGGAGGGACTAGCGGGAGGTATTCCTACGAGCAGTACTTC.

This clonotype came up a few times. CDR3 amino acids: CSAAINEQFF. Written as DNA, the CDR3 is TGCAGTGCAGCAATAAATGAGCAGTTCTTC. This chain uses TRBV20-1 with TRBJ2-1; D not resolved. Germline V gene data show CDR1 as DFQATT and CDR2 as SNEGSKA (reference sequence). CDR3 size: 10 residues. The germline V and J ends were trimmed by 6 bases and 7 bases, with 7 bases remaining between them.